The present TCR beta chain was sequenced within a study of blood T cell repertoires in COVID-19. Study context: COVID-19 samples collected from the United States, Italy and Spain covered acute and convalescent phases. From T cells, B-cell-depleted T cells, or PBMCs came the material, which was cDNA or gDNA.

As originally analysed: Quantification of nucleated cells was approximated via reference gene primer amplification. Produced via immunoSEQ multiplex PCR; TCRdb's table is partial and in-frame only. The DNA was the basis for D and trimming; V, J and clone size are from that table. The sample records around 100,000 clones, roughly two thirds being singletons. Deletions cut 2 bases from V and 3 bases from J, with 8 bases between. The CDR3 extends over 14 amino acids. CDR1 MDHEN and CDR2 SYDVKM come from the germline V gene. The source material was peripheral blood. The rearrangement uses TRBV28 and TRBJ1-5; no clear D. The receptor comes from a man aged 80 or over with acute or convalescent COVID-19. In nucleotides, the CDR3 is TGTGCCAGCAGTTTAGGAGGGTTCAATCAGCCCCAGCATTTT. Its protein is CASSLGGFNQPQHF.